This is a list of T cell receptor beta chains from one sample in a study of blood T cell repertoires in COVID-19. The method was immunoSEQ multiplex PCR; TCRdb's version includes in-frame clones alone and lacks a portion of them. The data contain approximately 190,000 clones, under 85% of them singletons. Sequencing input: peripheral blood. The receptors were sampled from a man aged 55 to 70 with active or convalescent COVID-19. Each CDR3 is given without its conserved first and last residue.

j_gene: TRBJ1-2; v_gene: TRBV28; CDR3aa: ASSQGADYGYT
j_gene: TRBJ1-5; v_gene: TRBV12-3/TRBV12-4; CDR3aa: ASSLTYQPQH
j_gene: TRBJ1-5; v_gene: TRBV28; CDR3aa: ASSPGGGGQPQH
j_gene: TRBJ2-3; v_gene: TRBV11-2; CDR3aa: ASSASGRSKDTQY
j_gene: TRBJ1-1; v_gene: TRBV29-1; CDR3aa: SAQTGSTEAF
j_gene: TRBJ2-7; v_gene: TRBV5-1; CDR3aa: ASSPAGDFTAQY
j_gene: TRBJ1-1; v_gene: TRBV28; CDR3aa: ASSPSGPNTEAF
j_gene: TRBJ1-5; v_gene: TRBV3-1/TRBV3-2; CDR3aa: ASSPTLKGVNQPQH
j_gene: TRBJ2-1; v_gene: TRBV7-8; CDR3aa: ASSTRQGYEQF
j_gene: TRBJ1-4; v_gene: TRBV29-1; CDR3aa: SVGNGEKLF
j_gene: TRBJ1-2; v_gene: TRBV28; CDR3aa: ASSSTGGLGGYT
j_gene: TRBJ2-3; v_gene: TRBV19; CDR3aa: ASSPGLSSTDTQY
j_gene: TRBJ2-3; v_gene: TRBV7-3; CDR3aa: ASSTLGADTQY
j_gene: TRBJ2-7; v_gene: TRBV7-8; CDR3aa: ASSPQTGSHEQY
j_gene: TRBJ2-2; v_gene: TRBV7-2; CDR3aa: ASSLVAGGAGELF
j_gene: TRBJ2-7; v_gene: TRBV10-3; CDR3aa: AITDLNYEQY
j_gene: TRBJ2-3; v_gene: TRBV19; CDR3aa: ASSHRRDRGDTQY